The 10 T cell receptor beta chains given below trace back to one sample, sequenced in a study of T cell repertoires in aging, cancer and after chemotherapy. Rearranged V-D-J TRB sequences were amplified with a mixed TRB-A/B primer pool. TCRdb fed the multiplex PCR reads into MiXCR, producing one record per CDR3 protein. The repertoire holds some 2,500 distinct CDR3 sequences, 20% to 25% seen once, with over 11% in the top ten. TCR beta rearrangements were amplified from peripheral blood genomic DNA. Sequenced sample: blood. The receptors were sampled from a human donor with a solid tumor.

A remark on this clonotype: Relative to the germline gene, one junction end is altered; a read error may explain this. This chain uses TRBV19 with TRBJ2-4; D remains unclear. The V gene's germline CDR1 is LNHDA and CDR2 SQIVND (reference sequence). The CDR3 extends over 14 amino acids. CDR3: CAISLESAKNIQYF. The CDR3 region has the DNA TGCGCCATTAGTTTGGAATCAGCCAAAAACATTCAGTACTTC. Full variable domain (outside the CDR3, taken from reference TRBV19 and TRBJ2-4): DGGITQSPKYLFRKEGQNVTLSCEQNLNHDAMYWYRQDPGQGLRLIYYSQIVNDFQKGDIAEGYSVSREKKESFPLTVTSAQKNPTAFYLCAISLESAKNIQYFGAGTRLSVL.

The chain couples TRBV23-1 to TRBJ1-2; D uncertain. TRBV23-1 is marked as an open reading frame, function uncertain. There are 16 residues in the CDR3. V gave up 0 bases and J gave up 2 bases, with 13 bases separating them. In nucleotides, the CDR3 is TGCGCCAGCAGTCAATCTGTGAAGAAGTCCAACTATGGCTACACCTTC. Protein sequence: CASSQSVKKSNYGYTF.

The J gene is TRBJ2-7, the V gene TRBV20-1; 7 positions match TRBD1. The germline V gene encodes CDR1 DFQATT and CDR2 SNEGSKA (reference sequence). The CDR3 is 14 residues long. J gave up 6 bases and V 6 bases, and 14 bases lay outside the gene matches. DNA for the CDR3: TGCAGTGCCCCTAAGGACAGGTCTTTTGGCGAGCAGTACTTC. Translated, it gives CSAPKDRSFGEQYF.

The chain joins TRBV7-9 to TRBJ1-1; D is undetermined. V was trimmed by 5 bases and J by 7 bases, leaving 11 bases between them. The CDR3 is 12 residues long. Per germline, CDR1 SEHNR and CDR2 FQNEAQ (reference sequence). The CDR3, as DNA: TGTGCCAGCAGCCCGACCCTGGGTGAAGCTTTCTTT. It yields the protein CASSPTLGEAFF.

CDR3 protein: CASRTQTGGKGYGYTF. The DNA of the CDR3 is TGTGCCAGCAGGACCCAAACAGGGGGCAAAGGCTATGGCTACACCTTC. V and J are TRBV28 and TRBJ1-2; 9 bases line up with TRBD1. Germline V gene lookup returns CDR1 MDHEN and CDR2 SYDVKM. The CDR3 extends over 16 amino acids. The V and J ends lost 6 bases and 4 bases, in that order; junction bases with no gene match: 12.

In this sample, this clonotype is medium-sized. V is TRBV19 and J is TRBJ1-5; 8 nucleotides align to TRBD1. V shed 6 bases, J shed 3 bases, and the junction held 13 bases outside the gene matches. Germline CDR1 is LNHDA and CDR2 is SQIVND (reference sequence). The CDR3 has 17 residues. The CDR3 sequence is CASSENTGGQLNQPQHF. The CDR3 region has the DNA TGTGCCAGTAGCGAAAACACAGGGGGGCAACTCAATCAGCCCCAGCATTTT.

This clonotype is deemed medium-sized. CDR3 coding DNA: TGTGCCAGCAGCTCCTCTTATAGCGGGAGGAGCTACGAGCAGTACTTC. Translating gives CASSSSYSGRSYEQYF. J is TRBJ2-7 and V is TRBV5-4, with TRBD2 identical over 10 bases. The CDR3 is 16 residues long. Unmatched junction bases numbered 9, after V lost 3 bases and J lost 3 bases. Germline-derived CDR1 and CDR2 are SGHNT and YYREEE (reference sequence). Full variable domain (missing parts from reference TRBV5-4 and TRBJ2-7): ETGVTQSPTHLIKTRGQQVTLRCSSQSGHNTVSWYQQALGQGPQFIFQYYREEENGRGNFPPRFSGLQFPNYSSELNVNALELDDSALYLCASSSSYSGRSYEQYFGPGTRLTVT.

V is TRBV5-5 and J is TRBJ2-2; 9 bases agree with TRBD1. CDR1 and CDR2 (germline): SGHKS, YYEKEE (reference sequence). V gave up 4 bases and J gave up 3 bases; unmatched junction bases: 4. The CDR3 runs 15 residues. CDR3 nucleotides: TGTGCCAGCAGCGACTGGGACAGGGACACCGGGGAGCTGTTTTTT. As protein: CASSDWDRDTGELFF.

The chain uses TRBV7-9 and TRBJ2-7; 7 nucleotides agree with TRBD1. CDR1 SEHNR and CDR2 FQNEAQ come from the germline V gene (reference sequence). The trim removed 3 bases at V and 5 bases at J, leaving 10 bases unmatched. The CDR3 has 15 residues. The CDR3 DNA is TGTGCCAGCAGCTTTTTATTGCAGGGGGTCCACGAGCAGTACTTC. Residues: CASSFLLQGVHEQYF.

The chain joins TRBV7-2 to TRBJ2-1; 7 nucleotides match TRBD2. The CDR3 is made up of 14 amino acids. CDR1 is SGHTA and CDR2 is FQGNSA in the germline V gene. V was clipped by 4 bases and J by 8 bases; unmatched bases: 8. Written as DNA, the CDR3 is TGTGCCAGCAGCTCGGTATATACTAGCGATGAGCAGTTCTTC. Amino acid sequence: CASSSVYTSDEQFF.